The sample holds one count of the clone carrying this T cell receptor beta chain. Its antigen is not known. Beta-chain TCR CDR3 regions were amplified from RNA transcripts. RT-PCR with HTBI primers came first, then second-round multiplex PCR. Using its own MiXCR run on the multiplex PCR reads, TCRdb lists one record per CDR3 protein. Of approximately 1.2 million distinct CDR3 sequences listed, less than 45% are singletons. The data originate from a study of Graves' ophthalmopathy and Graves' hyperthyroidism. Study information: The term stable hyperthyroidism indicated an absence of ophthalmopathy within 18 months of follow-up. General study findings and limits: In blood appeared most of the expanded thyroid clonotypes whose frequency exceeded 0.001. With roughly 65% sensitivity and over 72% specificity, the model predicted ophthalmopathy progression.

CDR1 is MNHNS, CDR2 SASEGT, per germline. This CDR3 contains 14 residues. V gave up 5 bases and J gave up 1 base, with 11 bases separating them. Diagnostic conclusions were grounded in clinical symptoms, serum thyroxine, TRAb, thyroid ultrasound and orbital computed tomography. The chain carries TRBV6-1 and TRBJ1-1; the D is unclear. Material for sequencing was peripheral blood or thyroid tissue (not recorded which). This clonotype originated in an adult man with Graves' hyperthyroidism. The DNA for the CDR3 is TGTGCCAGCAGTCCTGGGTCCTCGAACACTGAAGCTTTCTTT. Protein: CASSPGSSNTEAFF.